The rows below give T cell receptor beta chains drawn from one sample of a study of early T cells in non-severe SARS-CoV-2 infection. TCRdb reanalysed the 5' RACE reads using MiXCR and keeps one entry per CDR3 protein. Of roughly 53,000 distinct CDR3 sequences listed, roughly 9% are singletons. Source: whole blood, taken at baseline. Receptor source: an adult who was a healthcare worker with PCR-confirmed SARS-CoV-2 infection or an uninfected control (not recorded which). CDR3s include the opening cysteine and the closing phenylalanine or tryptophan. The D gene is left open where the match is weak. Not all rows give a size; the values are once, few, many and, for expanded clones, a class.

D	J	V	size	CDR3	DNA
-	TRBJ2-3	TRBV9	few	CASSVGADFNTDTQYF	TGTGCCAGCAGCGTAGGGGCGGACTTTAACACAGATACGCAGTATTTT
TRBD2	TRBJ2-7	TRBV27	many	CASIDVASGAQEQYF	TGTGCCAGCATCGACGTGGCTAGCGGGGCCCAAGAGCAGTACTTC
TRBD2	TRBJ2-7	TRBV11-2	many	CASSLRGLGLGEQYF	TGTGCCAGCAGCTTAAGGGGACTAGGATTGGGGGAGCAGTACTTC
-	TRBJ2-7	TRBV29-1	many	CSVEDPQTYEQYF	TGCAGCGTTGAAGATCCCCAGACCTACGAGCAGTACTTC
TRBD1	TRBJ1-1	TRBV11-1	few	CASSPRDRVDTEAFF	TGTGCCAGCAGCCCCCGAGACAGGGTAGACACTGAAGCTTTCTTT
-	TRBJ1-2	TRBV18	few	CASSSQGNPQRGYTF	TGTGCCAGCTCATCACAGGGAAATCCCCAACGAGGCTACACCTTC
-	TRBJ2-7	TRBV7-8	few	CASSFGGRGRRSTYEQYF	TGTGCCAGCAGCTTTGGAGGGCGGGGGCGGAGAAGTACCTACGAGCAGTACTTC
-	TRBJ2-7	TRBV6-1	few	CASSEAGADSYEQYF	TGTGCCAGCAGTGAAGCGGGGGCGGATTCCTACGAGCAGTACTTC
-	TRBJ1-4	TRBV12-3/TRBV12-4	few	CASRPIGVGEKLFF	TGTGCCAGCAGGCCGATTGGGGTTGGCGAAAAACTGTTTTTT
-	TRBJ2-3	TRBV9	-	CASSVAPTSTDTQYF	TGTGCCAGCAGCGTAGCCCCAACTAGCACAGATACGCAGTATTTT
-	TRBJ1-6	TRBV9	few	CASSHGAGNSPLHF	TGTGCCAGCAGCCACGGGGCGGGTAATTCACCCCTCCACTTT
TRBD2	TRBJ2-3	TRBV19	few	CASRREASLSTDTQYF	TGTGCCAGCCGGCGGGAGGCAAGCCTTAGCACAGATACGCAGTATTTT
TRBD2	TRBJ2-7	TRBV7-8	many	CASSLGLAGGTYEQYF	TGTGCCAGCAGCTTGGGACTAGCGGGAGGTACCTACGAGCAGTACTTC
-	TRBJ2-1	TRBV5-1	many	CASSLDVRSEQFF	TGCGCCAGCAGCTTGGATGTCCGAAGTGAGCAGTTCTTC
-	TRBJ1-2	TRBV18	few	CASSPPITVNYGYTF	TGTGCCAGCTCACCACCAATCACAGTTAACTATGGCTACACCTTC
-	TRBJ2-7	TRBV2	-	CASSPFVSSYEQYF	TGTGCCAGCAGTCCCTTTGTGAGCTCCTACGAGCAGTACTTC
-	TRBJ2-7	TRBV12-3/TRBV12-4	-	CASSIQGYEQYF	TGTGCCAGCAGTATACAGGGTTACGAGCAGTACTTC
-	TRBJ2-7	TRBV7-9	few	CASSLLRGSDTSYEQYF	TGTGCCAGCAGCTTACTTAGGGGTAGCGACACCTCCTACGAGCAGTACTTC
-	TRBJ2-1	TRBV7-6	many	CASSMGDEQFF	TGTGCCAGCAGCATGGGTGATGAGCAGTTCTTC
-	TRBJ2-7	TRBV4-1	many	CASSQESGGTYEQYF	TGCGCCAGCAGCCAAGAGAGCGGCGGAACCTACGAGCAGTACTTC
-	TRBJ1-2	TRBV5-6	many	CASSAVSGYTF	TGTGCCAGCAGCGCTGTTAGTGGCTACACCTTC
TRBD1	TRBJ2-1	TRBV5-8	many	CAIRTGDYNEQFF	TGTGCCATACGGACAGGGGATTACAATGAGCAGTTCTTC
-	TRBJ2-7	TRBV29-1	-	CSVETLSYEQYF	TGCAGCGTTGAAACTCTATCTTACGAGCAGTACTTC
-	TRBJ2-1	TRBV7-2	-	CASSLGGSIPYNEQFF	TGTGCCAGCAGCTTAGGGGGCTCCATCCCTTACAATGAGCAGTTCTTC
TRBD1	TRBJ1-1	TRBV3-1	many	CASSPDRAGVYTEAFF	TGTGCCAGCAGCCCGGACAGGGCGGGGGTTTACACTGAAGCTTTCTTT
-	TRBJ2-1	TRBV5-1	-	CASSLGTEYSNEQFF	TGCGCCAGCAGCTTGGGGACGGAGTACTCCAATGAGCAGTTCTTC
-	TRBJ2-2	TRBV11-3	-	CASSLIAQSWELFF	TGTGCCAGCAGCTTAATCGCCCAAAGTTGGGAGCTGTTTTTT
-	TRBJ1-3	TRBV12-3/TRBV12-4	many	CASSFRQAENTIYF	TGTGCCAGCAGTTTCAGACAGGCTGAAAACACCATATATTTT
-	TRBJ1-2	TRBV19	-	CASSIEDSFNYGYTF	TGTGCCAGTAGTATAGAGGACTCCTTTAACTATGGCTACACCTTC
-	TRBJ2-2	TRBV5-4	few	CASTTSVGELFF	TGTGCCAGCACCACCTCAGTCGGGGAGCTGTTTTTT
-	TRBJ2-7	TRBV6-1	-	CASTLTASRSEQYF	TGTGCCAGCACATTAACAGCCTCTCGTTCCGAGCAGTACTTC
-	TRBJ2-7	TRBV12-3/TRBV12-4	-	CASSKKYYEQYF	TGTGCCAGTTCAAAGAAGTACTACGAGCAGTACTTC
-	TRBJ2-1	TRBV10-3	many	CAISADYNEQFF	TGTGCCATCAGCGCGGACTACAATGAGCAGTTCTTC
TRBD2	TRBJ2-7	TRBV27	-	CASSSYAGTRYEQYF	TGTGCCAGCAGTTCGTACGCCGGGACTAGGTACGAGCAGTACTTC
-	TRBJ1-4	TRBV20-1	few	CSAVPTGVYRNEKLFF	TGCAGTGCTGTCCCCACTGGGGTGTATCGAAATGAAAAACTGTTTTTT
-	TRBJ1-5	TRBV7-3	few	CASSSFHNQPQHF	TGTGCCAGCAGCTCCTTCCACAATCAGCCCCAGCATTTT
TRBD2	TRBJ2-7	TRBV29-1	many	CSAKRESNEQYF	TGCAGCGCCAAGCGGGAGTCCAACGAGCAGTACTTC
-	TRBJ1-5	TRBV6-2/TRBV6-3	many	CASSYAGNLQPQHF	TGTGCCAGCAGTTACGCCGGCAACCTTCAGCCCCAGCATTTT
-	TRBJ2-1	TRBV10-3	few	CAISSTAF	TGTGCCATCAGTTCGACCGCCTTC
TRBD1	TRBJ2-3	TRBV7-6	-	CASSSRDRDPNTQYF	TGTGCCAGCAGCTCCCGGGACAGGGACCCTAATACGCAGTATTTT
-	TRBJ2-2	TRBV18	few	CASSPMIGNTGELFF	TGTGCCAGCTCACCAATGATTGGGAACACCGGGGAGCTGTTTTTT
TRBD1	TRBJ1-2	TRBV12-3/TRBV12-4	-	CASRWGQGDYGYTF	TGTGCCAGCAGATGGGGACAGGGCGACTATGGCTACACCTTC
-	TRBJ2-1	TRBV7-2	many	CASSPGTYNEQFF	TGTGCCAGCAGCCCCGGGACCTACAATGAGCAGTTCTTC
-	TRBJ1-2	TRBV3-1	few	CASSPTGRFNGYTF	TGTGCCAGCAGCCCTACCGGGCGTTTTAATGGCTACACCTTC
-	TRBJ1-6	TRBV7-9	many	CASSFPDNSPLHF	TGTGCCAGCAGCTTCCCCGATAATTCACCCCTCCACTTT
TRBD1	TRBJ2-7	TRBV28	few	CASRPPRDRLGEQYF	TGTGCCAGCCGACCCCCCCGGGACAGACTTGGGGAGCAGTACTTC
TRBD1	TRBJ1-2	TRBV11-2	-	CASSSLRTGSKGYTF	TGTGCCAGCAGCTCTCTACGGACAGGGTCGAAGGGCTACACCTTC
TRBD1	TRBJ2-7	TRBV7-6	few	CASSLQGADPSYEQYF	TGTGCCAGCAGCTTACAGGGGGCAGACCCTTCCTACGAGCAGTACTTC
-	TRBJ2-7	TRBV12-3/TRBV12-4	few	CASRLSSYEQYF	TGTGCCAGCAGGCTAAGCTCCTACGAGCAGTACTTC
-	TRBJ1-6	TRBV6-5	-	CATHPSRSNSPLHF	TGTGCCACGCACCCGAGCAGAAGTAATTCACCCCTCCACTTT
-	TRBJ1-4	TRBV6-5	many	CASSYTSVWRDINEKLFF	TGTGCCAGCAGTTACACGTCCGTGTGGAGAGACATTAATGAAAAACTGTTTTTT
TRBD2	TRBJ2-7	TRBV18	-	CASSPRGGLSSYEQYF	TGTGCCAGCTCACCTCGGGGGGGCCTGAGCTCCTACGAGCAGTACTTC